Each of the 15 T cell receptor beta chains below was sequenced from the same sample in a study of radiation and T cells in renal cell carcinoma. The repertoire was sequenced with immunoSEQ multiplex PCR; TCRdb's copy has only in-frame clones and lacks some. The data contain approximately 43,000 clones, 65% to 85% of them singletons. Specified time point: blood 4 weeks post-SBRT, at nephrectomy. As for treatment: 15 Gy SBRT to primary tumor, nephrectomy 4 weeks later. The sample was blood, taken from a patient whose treatment included radiotherapy and nephrectomy. The receptors originated from a woman aged 70-85 years with renal cell carcinoma.

The chain is built from TRBV19 and TRBJ2-3; D possibly matches TRBD1 or TRBD2 (5 bases each). CDR1 and CDR2 from the germline V gene are LNHDA and SQIVND (reference sequence). This CDR3 is built from 16 residues. Trimming left V 3 bases short and J 3 bases short, with 16 bases between. CDR3 coding DNA: TGTGCCAGTAGTATGGACGGGGCAGGGATTACAGATACGCAGTATTTT. Translated, it gives CASSMDGAGITDTQYF.

The chain couples TRBV6-5 to TRBJ2-1; 8 bases fit TRBD2. The CDR3 runs 14 residues. Germline loops: CDR1 MNHEY, CDR2 SVGAGI. J was trimmed by 4 bases and V by 5 bases; bases with no gene match: 4. CDR3 residues: CASSVAGQYNEQFF. The DNA for the CDR3 is TGTGCCAGCAGTGTAGCGGGGCAATACAATGAGCAGTTCTTC.

This clone was seen just once. CDR3 region: CASSSLVRDYGYTF. CDR3 sequence (DNA): TGTGCCAGCAGCTCCTTGGTGAGGGACTATGGCTACACCTTC. This rearrangement joins TRBV7-9 to TRBJ1-2; D gene ambiguous. The CDR3 totals 14 residues. V lost 4 bases and J lost 3, with 12 bases in between. Germline values: CDR1 SEHNR, CDR2 FQNEAQ (reference sequence). The full variable domain, rest sourced from reference TRBV7-9 and TRBJ1-2, is DTGVSQNPRHKITKRGQNVTFRCDPISEHNRLYWYRQTLGQGPEFLTYFQNEAQLEKSRLLSDRFSAERPKGSFSTLEIQRTEQGDSAMYLCASSSLVRDYGYTFGSGTRLTVV.

The chain carries TRBV6-1 and TRBJ1-1, with D perhaps matching TRBD1 (6 bases). Germline values: CDR1 MNHNS, CDR2 SASEGT. V gave up 5 bases and J gave up 4 bases, with 11 bases separating them. The CDR3 length is 13 residues. The CDR3 here is CASSSGQRTEAFF. The DNA of the CDR3 is TGTGCCAGCAGTTCGGGACAACGCACTGAAGCTTTCTTT.

A few counts support this clone. The chain links TRBV29-1 to TRBJ1-1, with D unresolved. The CDR3 contains 14 residues. Germline CDR1 SQVTM, CDR2 ANQGSEA. V gave up 6 bases and J gave up 3 bases, with 17 bases separating them. This CDR3 reads CSVVGREGYTEAFF. CDR3 nucleotides: TGCAGCGTAGTCGGACGGGAAGGATACACTGAAGCTTTCTTT.

The rearrangement links TRBV27 to TRBJ2-2; D is undetermined. Germline values: CDR1 MNHEY, CDR2 SMNVEV (reference sequence). The V gene lost 7 bases and the J gene lost 4 bases, with 4 bases spanning the gap. CDR3 length equals 11 residues. The CDR3 bases are TGTGCCAGCACAGGCACCGGGGAGCTGTTTTTT. The encoded protein is CASTGTGELFF.

V usage is TRBV11-2 and J usage is TRBJ1-2; 7 bases align to TRBD1. V gave up 1 base and J gave up 6 bases; unmatched junction bases: 8. CDR1 is SGHAT, CDR2 FQNNGV, per germline. The CDR3 runs to 15 residues. CDR3 residues: CASSLVPQGIDGYTF. The CDR3 region has the DNA TGTGCCAGCAGCTTAGTGCCACAGGGGATTGATGGCTACACCTTC.

J is TRBJ1-1 and V is TRBV27; D gene ambiguous. CDR3 length: 14 residues. Germline-derived CDR1 and CDR2 are MNHEY and SMNVEV (reference sequence). Between the trimmed V and J ends, which lost 0 bases and 6 bases, there was a span of 11 bases. The CDR3 region is CASSLSRGAAEAFF. The CDR3 DNA reads as TGTGCCAGCAGTTTATCGCGGGGAGCGGCTGAAGCTTTCTTT.

The chain couples TRBV29-1 to TRBJ2-5; no clear D. V was cut by 7 bases and J by 0 bases, with 12 bases left in between. Germline V gene data show CDR1 as SQVTM and CDR2 as ANQGSEA. This CDR3 comprises 13 residues. CDR3 sequence: CSASPENQETQYF. Written as DNA, the CDR3 is TGCAGCGCCTCGCCGGAGAACCAAGAGACCCAGTACTTC.

About this clone itself: A junction end diverges from the germline sequence, so it may reflect a read error. The chain carries TRBV2 and TRBJ1-4; perhaps TRBD1 as D (5 bases). The CDR3 length is 14 residues. Germline V lookup: CDR1 SNHLY, CDR2 FYNNEI. CDR3 protein: CASRDPGTDEKLFF. In nucleotides, the CDR3 is TGTGCCAGCCGTGACCCCGGGACGGATGAAAAACTGTTTTTT.

The V call is TRBV9, the J call TRBJ2-5; the match to TRBD2 covers 8 bases. Germline V CDR1 and CDR2: SGDLS, YYNGEE. This CDR3 is 15 amino acids long. Unmatched junction bases numbered 4, after V lost 1 base and J lost 2 bases. CDR3 bases: TGTGCCAGCAGCGTAATAGCGGGGCGACAAGAGACCCAGTACTTC. It yields the protein CASSVIAGRQETQYF. The entire variable domain, with the rest obtained from reference TRBV9 and TRBJ2-5, is as follows: DSGVTQTPKHLITATGQRVTLRCSPRSGDLSVYWYQQSLDQGLQFLIQYYNGEERAKGNILERFSAQQFPDLHSELNLSSLELGDSALYFCASSVIAGRQETQYFGPGTRLLVL.

The table lists this clone with many counts. The rearrangement uses TRBV27 and TRBJ2-7; TRBD2 is a possible D gene (6 bases). Germline CDR1 and CDR2: MNHEY and SMNVEV (reference sequence). There are 16 residues in the CDR3. The V end was cut by 2 bases, the J end by 6 bases, with 20 bases between. The CDR3 DNA reads TGTGCCAGCAGTTTAGGGAGGATAGGGGCAAAAGCCGAGCAGTACTTC. Protein sequence: CASSLGRIGAKAEQYF.

V and J are TRBV2 and TRBJ2-2; D is possibly TRBD1 (5 bases). The CDR3 consists of 15 residues. From germline, CDR1 is SNHLY and CDR2 FYNNEI. The V gene lost 6 bases and the J gene lost 4 bases, with 15 bases spanning the gap. In DNA, the CDR3 is TGTGCCAGCAGAAGACAAGGGCAGGGCACCGGGGAGCTGTTTTTT. It specifies CASRRQGQGTGELFF.

CDR3 DNA sequence: TGCGCCAGCAGCTTGGTAGGGCGGGGGACTGAAGCTTTCTTT. This translates into CASSLVGRGTEAFF. V is TRBV5-1 and J is TRBJ1-1; possible D gene TRBD1, 5 bases. Germline V gene lookup returns CDR1 SGHRS and CDR2 YFSETQ. V shed 0 bases and J shed 5 bases, with 11 bases lying between them. The length of the CDR3 is 14 residues.

This clone was seen a few times. The J gene is TRBJ2-7, the V gene TRBV2; the match to TRBD1 covers 11 bases. Looked up from germline, CDR1 is SNHLY and CDR2 is FYNNEI. The ends lost 6 bases at V and 6 bases at J; junction bases unmatched: 7. The CDR3 consists of 14 residues. The CDR3: CASSPGQGVGEQYF. The CDR3 region has the DNA TGTGCCAGCAGCCCGGGACAGGGGGTTGGCGAGCAGTACTTC.